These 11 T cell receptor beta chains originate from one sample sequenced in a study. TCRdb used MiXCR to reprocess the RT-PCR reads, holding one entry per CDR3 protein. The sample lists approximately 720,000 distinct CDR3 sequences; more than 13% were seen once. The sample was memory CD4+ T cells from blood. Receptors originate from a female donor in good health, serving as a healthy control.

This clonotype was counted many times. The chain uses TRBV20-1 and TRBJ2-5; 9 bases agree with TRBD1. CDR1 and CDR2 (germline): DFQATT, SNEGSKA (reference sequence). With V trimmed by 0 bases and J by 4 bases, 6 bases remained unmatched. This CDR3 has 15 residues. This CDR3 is CSARDLDRGGETQYF. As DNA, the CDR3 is TGCAGTGCTAGAGATCTGGACAGGGGAGGAGAGACCCAGTACTTC.

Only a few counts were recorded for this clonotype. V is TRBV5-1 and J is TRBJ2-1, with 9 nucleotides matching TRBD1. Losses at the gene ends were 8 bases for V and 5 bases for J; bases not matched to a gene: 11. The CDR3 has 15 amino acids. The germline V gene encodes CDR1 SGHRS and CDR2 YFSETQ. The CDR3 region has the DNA TGCGCCAGTAACACCGGGACAGGGTCCAACAATGAGCAGTTCTTC. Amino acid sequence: CASNTGTGSNNEQFF. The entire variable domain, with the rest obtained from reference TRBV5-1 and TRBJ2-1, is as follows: KAGVTQTPRYLIKTRGQQVTLSCSPISGHRSVSWYQQTPGQGLQFLFEYFSETQRNKGNFPGRFSGRQFSNSRSEMNVSTLELGDSALYLCASNTGTGSNNEQFFGPGTRLTVL.

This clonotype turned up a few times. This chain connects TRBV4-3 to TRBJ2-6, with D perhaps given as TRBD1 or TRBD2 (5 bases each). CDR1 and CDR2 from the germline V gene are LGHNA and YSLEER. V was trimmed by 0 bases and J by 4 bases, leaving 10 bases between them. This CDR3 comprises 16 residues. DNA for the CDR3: TGCGCCAGCAGCCAAGATTTAGGGACCGGGGCCAACGTCCTGACTTTC. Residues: CASSQDLGTGANVLTF.

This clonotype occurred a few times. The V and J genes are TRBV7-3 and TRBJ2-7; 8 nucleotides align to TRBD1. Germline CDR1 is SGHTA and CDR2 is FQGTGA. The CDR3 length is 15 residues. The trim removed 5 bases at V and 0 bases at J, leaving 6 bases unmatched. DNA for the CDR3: TGTGCCAGCAGCGCCGGGACAGGAGCCTCCTACGAGCAGTACTTC. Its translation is CASSAGTGASYEQYF.

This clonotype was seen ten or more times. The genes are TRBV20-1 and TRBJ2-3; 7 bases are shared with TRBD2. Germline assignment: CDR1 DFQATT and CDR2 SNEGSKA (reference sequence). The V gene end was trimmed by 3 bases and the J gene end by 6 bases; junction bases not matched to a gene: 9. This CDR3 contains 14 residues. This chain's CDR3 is CSASGPGGKDTQYF. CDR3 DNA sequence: TGCAGTGCTAGTGGGCCGGGGGGTAAGGATACGCAGTATTTT.

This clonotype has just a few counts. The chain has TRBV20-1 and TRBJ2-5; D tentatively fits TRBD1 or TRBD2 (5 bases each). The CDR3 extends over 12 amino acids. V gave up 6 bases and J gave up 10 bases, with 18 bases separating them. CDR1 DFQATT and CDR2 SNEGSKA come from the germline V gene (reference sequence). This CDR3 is CSARGFEGIQYF. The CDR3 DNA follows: TGCAGTGCCCGCGGGTTCGAGGGGATCCAGTACTTC.

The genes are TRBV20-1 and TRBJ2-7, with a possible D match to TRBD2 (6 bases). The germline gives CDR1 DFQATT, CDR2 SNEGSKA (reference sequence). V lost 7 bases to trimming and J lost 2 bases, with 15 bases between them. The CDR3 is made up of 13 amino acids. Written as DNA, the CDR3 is TGCAGTGTCGGGGGTACGGCCACCTACGAGCAGTACTTC. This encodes CSVGGTATYEQYF.

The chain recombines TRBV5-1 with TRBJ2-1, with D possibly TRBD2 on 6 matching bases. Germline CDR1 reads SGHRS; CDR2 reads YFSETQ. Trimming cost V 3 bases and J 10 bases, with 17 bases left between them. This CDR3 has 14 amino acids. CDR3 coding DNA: TGCGCCAGCAGCTCATGGGACTGGAAAGGCGAGCAGTTCTTC. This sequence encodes CASSSWDWKGEQFF.

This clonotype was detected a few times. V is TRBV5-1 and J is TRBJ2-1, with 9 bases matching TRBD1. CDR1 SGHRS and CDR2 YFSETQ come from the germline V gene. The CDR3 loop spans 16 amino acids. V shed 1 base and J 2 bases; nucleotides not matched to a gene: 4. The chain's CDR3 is CASSLSGTGPYNEQFF. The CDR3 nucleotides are TGCGCCAGCAGCTTGTCCGGGACAGGGCCCTACAATGAGCAGTTCTTC.

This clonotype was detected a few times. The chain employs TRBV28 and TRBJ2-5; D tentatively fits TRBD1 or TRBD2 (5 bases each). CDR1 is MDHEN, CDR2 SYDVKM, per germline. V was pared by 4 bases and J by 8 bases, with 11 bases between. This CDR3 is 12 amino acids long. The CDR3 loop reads CASSSRGYTQYF. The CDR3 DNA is TGTGCCAGCAGTTCTCGGGGCTACACCCAGTACTTC. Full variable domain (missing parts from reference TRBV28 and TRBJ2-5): DVKVTQSSRYLVKRTGEKVFLECVQDMDHENMFWYRQDPGLGLRLIYFSYDVKMKEKGDIPEGYSVSREKKERFSLILESASTNQTSMYLCASSSRGYTQYFGPGTRLLVL.

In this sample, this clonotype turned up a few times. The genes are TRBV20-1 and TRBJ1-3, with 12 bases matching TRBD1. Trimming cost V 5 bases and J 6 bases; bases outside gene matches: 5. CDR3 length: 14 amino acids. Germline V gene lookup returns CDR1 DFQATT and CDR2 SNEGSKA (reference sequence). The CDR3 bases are TGCAGTGCTCGAGGGACAGGGGGCAAAAACACCATATATTTT. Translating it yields CSARGTGGKNTIYF.